This T cell receptor (beta chain) was sequenced in a study of control samples from healthy donors and cancer patients. The table came from immunoSEQ multiplex PCR; TCRdb's copy has only in-frame clones and leaves some out. The table includes approximately 110,000 clones, approximately 90% detected once. There are 14 residues in the CDR3. Germline CDR1 SEHNR, CDR2 FQNEAQ (reference sequence). V was trimmed by 5 bases and J by 13 bases, leaving 18 bases between them. J is TRBJ1-6 and V is TRBV7-9; D unclear. The material sequenced was blood. This TCR was sampled from a woman between 18 and 30 years old in good health. The chain's CDR3 is CASSPDHGPSPLHF. The CDR3 bases are TGTGCCAGCAGCCCGGACCACGGACCCTCGCCCCTCCACTTT.